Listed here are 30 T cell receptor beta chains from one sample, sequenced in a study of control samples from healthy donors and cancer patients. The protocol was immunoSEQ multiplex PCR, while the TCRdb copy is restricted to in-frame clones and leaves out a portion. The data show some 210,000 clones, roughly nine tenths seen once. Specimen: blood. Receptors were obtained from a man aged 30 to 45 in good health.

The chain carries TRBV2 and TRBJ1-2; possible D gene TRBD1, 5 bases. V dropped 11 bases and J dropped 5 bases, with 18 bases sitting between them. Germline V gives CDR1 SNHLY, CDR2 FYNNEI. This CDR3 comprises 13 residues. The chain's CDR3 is CAVRDQGGYGYTF. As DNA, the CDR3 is TGTGCCGTCAGGGATCAGGGAGGTTATGGCTACACCTTC.

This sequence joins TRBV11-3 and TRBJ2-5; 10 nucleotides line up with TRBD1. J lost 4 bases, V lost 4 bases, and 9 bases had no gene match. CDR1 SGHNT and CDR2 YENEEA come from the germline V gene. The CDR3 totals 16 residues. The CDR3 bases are TGTGCCAGCAGCTGGGGGACAGGGGTGCTGGGAGAGACCCAGTACTTC. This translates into CASSWGTGVLGETQYF.

The CDR3 loop is CASSFDRSPYNEQFF. The CDR3 bases are TGTGCCAGTAGTTTCGACAGGTCCCCCTACAATGAGCAGTTCTTC. V is TRBV19 and J is TRBJ2-1; perhaps TRBD1 as D (6 bases). Germline lookup yields CDR1 LNHDA and CDR2 SQIVND (reference sequence). V shed 5 bases and J shed 2 bases, with 13 bases lying between them. This CDR3 is 15 amino acids long.

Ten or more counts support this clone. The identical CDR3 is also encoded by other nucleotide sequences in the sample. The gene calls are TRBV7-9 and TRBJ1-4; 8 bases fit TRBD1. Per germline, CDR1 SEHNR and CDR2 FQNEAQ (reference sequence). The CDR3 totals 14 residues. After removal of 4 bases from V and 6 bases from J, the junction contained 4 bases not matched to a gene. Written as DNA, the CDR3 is TGTGCCAGCAGCTCACGACAGGGGTATGAAAAACTGTTTTTT. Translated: CASSSRQGYEKLFF.

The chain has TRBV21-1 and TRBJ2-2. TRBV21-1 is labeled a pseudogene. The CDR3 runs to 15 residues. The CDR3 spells CASRPTRRNTGELFF. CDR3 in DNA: TGTGCCAGCAGACCCACCCGGCGGAACACCGGGGAGCTGTTTTTT.

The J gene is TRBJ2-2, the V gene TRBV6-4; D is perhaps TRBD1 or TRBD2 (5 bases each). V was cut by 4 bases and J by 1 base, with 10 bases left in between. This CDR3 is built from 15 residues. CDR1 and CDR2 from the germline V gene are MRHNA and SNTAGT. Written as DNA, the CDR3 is TGTGCCAGCAGTGCCGGGACGGGGAACACCGGGGAGCTGTTTTTT. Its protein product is CASSAGTGNTGELFF.

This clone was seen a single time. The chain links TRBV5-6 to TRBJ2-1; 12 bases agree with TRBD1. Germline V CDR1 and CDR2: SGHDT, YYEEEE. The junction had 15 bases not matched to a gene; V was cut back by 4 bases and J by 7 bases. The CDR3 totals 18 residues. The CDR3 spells CASSRGQGARLRNNEQFF. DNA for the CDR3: TGTGCCAGCAGCCGGGGACAGGGGGCCCGCCTCAGGAATAATGAGCAGTTCTTC.

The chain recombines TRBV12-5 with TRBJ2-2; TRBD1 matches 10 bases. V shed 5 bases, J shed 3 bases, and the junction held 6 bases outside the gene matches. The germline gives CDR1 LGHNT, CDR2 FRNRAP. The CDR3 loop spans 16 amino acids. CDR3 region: CASGGDRGLYTGELFF. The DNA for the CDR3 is TGTGCTAGTGGTGGCGACAGGGGGCTATACACCGGGGAGCTGTTTTTT.

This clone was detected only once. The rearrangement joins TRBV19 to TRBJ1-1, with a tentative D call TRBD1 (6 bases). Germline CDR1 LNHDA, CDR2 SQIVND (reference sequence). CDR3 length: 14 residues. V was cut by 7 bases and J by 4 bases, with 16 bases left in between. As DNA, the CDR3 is TGTGCCAGTAACGAGGACAGATTGAGCACTGAAGCTTTCTTT. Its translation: CASNEDRLSTEAFF.

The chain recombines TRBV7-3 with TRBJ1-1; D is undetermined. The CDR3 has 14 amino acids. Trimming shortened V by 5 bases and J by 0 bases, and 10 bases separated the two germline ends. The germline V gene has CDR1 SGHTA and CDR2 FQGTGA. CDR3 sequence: CASSLDTMNTEAFF. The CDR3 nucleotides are TGTGCCAGCAGCCTCGACACCATGAACACTGAAGCTTTCTTT.

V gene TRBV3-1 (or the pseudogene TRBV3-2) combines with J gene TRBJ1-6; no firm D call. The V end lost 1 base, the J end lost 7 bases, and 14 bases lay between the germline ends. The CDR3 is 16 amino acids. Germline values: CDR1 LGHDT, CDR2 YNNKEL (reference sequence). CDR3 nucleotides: TGTGCCAGCAGCCAAGTTGGAGGCAGGTGGAATTCACCCCTCCACTTT. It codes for CASSQVGGRWNSPLHF.

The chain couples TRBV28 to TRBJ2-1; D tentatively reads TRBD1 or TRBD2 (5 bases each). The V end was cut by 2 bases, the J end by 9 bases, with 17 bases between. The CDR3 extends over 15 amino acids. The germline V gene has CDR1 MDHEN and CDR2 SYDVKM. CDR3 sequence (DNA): TGTGCCAGCAGTTTAGACGGGGCAGGCGGCGCTGAGCAGTTCTTC. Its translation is CASSLDGAGGAEQFF.

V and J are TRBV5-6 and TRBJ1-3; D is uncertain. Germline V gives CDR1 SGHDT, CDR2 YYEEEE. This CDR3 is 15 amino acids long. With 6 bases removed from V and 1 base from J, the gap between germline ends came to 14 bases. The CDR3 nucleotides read TGTGCCAGCACCCGAAGAGGCGAGTCTGGAAACACCATATATTTT. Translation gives CASTRRGESGNTIYF.

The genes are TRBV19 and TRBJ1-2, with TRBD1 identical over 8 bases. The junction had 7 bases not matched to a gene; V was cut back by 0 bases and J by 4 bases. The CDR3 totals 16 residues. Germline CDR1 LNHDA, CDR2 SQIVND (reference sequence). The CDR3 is CASSIDLQGATYGYTF. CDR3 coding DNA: TGTGCCAGTAGTATAGACCTCCAGGGGGCTACCTATGGCTACACCTTC.

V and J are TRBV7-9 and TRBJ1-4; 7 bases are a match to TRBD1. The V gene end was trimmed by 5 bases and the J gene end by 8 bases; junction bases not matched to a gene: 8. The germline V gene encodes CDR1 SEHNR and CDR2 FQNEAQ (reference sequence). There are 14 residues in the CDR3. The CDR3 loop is CASSRDSGREKLFF. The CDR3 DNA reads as TGTGCCAGCAGCCGGGACAGCGGGCGGGAAAAACTGTTTTTT.

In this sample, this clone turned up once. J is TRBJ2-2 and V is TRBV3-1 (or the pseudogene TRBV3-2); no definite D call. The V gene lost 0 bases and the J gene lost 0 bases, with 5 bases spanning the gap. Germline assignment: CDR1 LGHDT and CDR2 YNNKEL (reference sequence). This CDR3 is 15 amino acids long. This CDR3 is CASSQEPANTGELFF. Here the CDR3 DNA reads TGTGCCAGCAGCCAAGAACCCGCGAACACCGGGGAGCTGTTTTTT.

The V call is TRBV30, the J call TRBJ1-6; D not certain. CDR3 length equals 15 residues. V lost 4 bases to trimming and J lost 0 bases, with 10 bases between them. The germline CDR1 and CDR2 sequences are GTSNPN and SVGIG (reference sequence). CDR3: CAWKAESSYNSPLHF. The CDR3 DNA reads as TGTGCCTGGAAGGCAGAGAGCTCCTATAATTCACCCCTCCACTTT.

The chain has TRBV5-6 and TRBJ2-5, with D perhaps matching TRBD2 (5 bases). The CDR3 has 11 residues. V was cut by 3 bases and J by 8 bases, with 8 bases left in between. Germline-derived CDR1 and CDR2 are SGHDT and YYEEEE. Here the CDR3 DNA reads TGTGCCAGCAGCTCCCCGGGAACCCAGTACTTC. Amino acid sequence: CASSSPGTQYF.

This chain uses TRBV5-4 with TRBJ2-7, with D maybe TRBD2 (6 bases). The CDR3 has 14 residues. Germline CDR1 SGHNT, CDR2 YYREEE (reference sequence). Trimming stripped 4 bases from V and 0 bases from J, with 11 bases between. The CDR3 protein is CASSLDYGSYEQYF. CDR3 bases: TGTGCCAGCAGCCTGGACTACGGCTCCTACGAGCAGTACTTC. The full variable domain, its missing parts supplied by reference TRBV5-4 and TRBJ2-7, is ETGVTQSPTHLIKTRGQQVTLRCSSQSGHNTVSWYQQALGQGPQFIFQYYREEENGRGNFPPRFSGLQFPNYSSELNVNALELDDSALYLCASSLDYGSYEQYFGPGTRLTVT.

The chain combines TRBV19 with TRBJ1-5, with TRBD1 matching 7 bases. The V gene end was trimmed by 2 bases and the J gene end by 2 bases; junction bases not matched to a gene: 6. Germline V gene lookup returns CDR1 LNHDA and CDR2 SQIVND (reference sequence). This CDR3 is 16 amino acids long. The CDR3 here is CASSIHGTAGNQPQHF. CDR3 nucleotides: TGTGCCAGTAGTATACATGGGACAGCGGGCAATCAGCCCCAGCATTTT. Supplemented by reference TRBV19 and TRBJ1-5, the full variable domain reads DGGITQSPKYLFRKEGQNVTLSCEQNLNHDAMYWYRQDPGQGLRLIYYSQIVNDFQKGDIAEGYSVSREKKESFPLTVTSAQKNPTAFYLCASSIHGTAGNQPQHFGDGTRLSIL.

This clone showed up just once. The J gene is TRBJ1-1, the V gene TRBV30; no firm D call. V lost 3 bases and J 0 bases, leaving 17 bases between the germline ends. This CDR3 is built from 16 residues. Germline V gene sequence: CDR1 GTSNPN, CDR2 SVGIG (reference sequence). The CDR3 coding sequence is TGTGCCTGGAGGTCGCTGGAGGAGTATGTGAACACTGAAGCTTTCTTT. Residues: CAWRSLEEYVNTEAFF.

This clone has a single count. The CDR3 protein is CASSSGTGVTDTQYF. The CDR3 nucleotides read TGTGCCAGCAGCTCTGGGACAGGGGTCACAGATACGCAGTATTTT. The chain has TRBV5-6 and TRBJ2-3, with 10 nucleotides matching TRBD1. This CDR3 contains 15 residues. Trimming took 3 bases from V and 2 from J; bases not matched to a gene: 3. Looked up from germline, CDR1 is SGHDT and CDR2 is YYEEEE.

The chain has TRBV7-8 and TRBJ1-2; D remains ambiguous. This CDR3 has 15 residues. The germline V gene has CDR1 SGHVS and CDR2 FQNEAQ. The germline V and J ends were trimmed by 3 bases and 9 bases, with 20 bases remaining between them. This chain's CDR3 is CASSFTDHDLPSYTF. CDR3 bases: TGTGCCAGCAGCTTTACGGACCACGACCTCCCAAGCTACACCTTC.

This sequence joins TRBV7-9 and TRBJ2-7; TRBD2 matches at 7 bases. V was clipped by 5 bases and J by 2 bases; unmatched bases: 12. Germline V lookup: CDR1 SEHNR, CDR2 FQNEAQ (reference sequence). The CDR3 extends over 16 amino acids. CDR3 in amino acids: CASSPGGLQATYEQYF. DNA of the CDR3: TGTGCCAGCAGCCCGGGGGGTTTACAGGCCACCTACGAGCAGTACTTC.

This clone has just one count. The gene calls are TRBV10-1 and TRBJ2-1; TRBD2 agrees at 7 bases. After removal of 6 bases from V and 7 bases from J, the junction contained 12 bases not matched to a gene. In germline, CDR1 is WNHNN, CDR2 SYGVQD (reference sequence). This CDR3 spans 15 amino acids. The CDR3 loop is CASSPRGRAGNEQFF. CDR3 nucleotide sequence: TGCGCCAGCAGCCCGCGTGGGAGGGCCGGGAATGAGCAGTTCTTC.

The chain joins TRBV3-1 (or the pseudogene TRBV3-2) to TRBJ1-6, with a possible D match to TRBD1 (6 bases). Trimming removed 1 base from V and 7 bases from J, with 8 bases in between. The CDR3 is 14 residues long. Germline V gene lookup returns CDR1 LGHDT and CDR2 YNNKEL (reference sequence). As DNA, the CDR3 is TGTGCCAGCAGCCAAGCAGGGGACAATTCACCCCTCCACTTT. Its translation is CASSQAGDNSPLHF.

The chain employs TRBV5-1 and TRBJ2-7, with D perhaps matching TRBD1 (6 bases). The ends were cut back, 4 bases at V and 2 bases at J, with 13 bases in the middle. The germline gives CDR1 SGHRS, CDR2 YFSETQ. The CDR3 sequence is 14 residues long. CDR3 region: CASSPNTGTYEQYF. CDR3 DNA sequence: TGCGCCAGCAGCCCCAATACAGGGACCTACGAGCAGTACTTC. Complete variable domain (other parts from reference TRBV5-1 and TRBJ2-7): KAGVTQTPRYLIKTRGQQVTLSCSPISGHRSVSWYQQTPGQGLQFLFEYFSETQRNKGNFPGRFSGRQFSNSRSEMNVSTLELGDSALYLCASSPNTGTYEQYFGPGTRLTVT.

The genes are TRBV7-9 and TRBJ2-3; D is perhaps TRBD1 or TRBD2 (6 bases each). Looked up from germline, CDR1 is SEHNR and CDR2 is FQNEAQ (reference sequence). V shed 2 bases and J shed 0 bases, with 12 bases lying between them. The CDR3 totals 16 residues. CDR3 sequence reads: CASSLLGGTSTDTQYF. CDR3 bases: TGTGCCAGCAGCTTACTAGGGGGGACTAGCACAGATACGCAGTATTTT.

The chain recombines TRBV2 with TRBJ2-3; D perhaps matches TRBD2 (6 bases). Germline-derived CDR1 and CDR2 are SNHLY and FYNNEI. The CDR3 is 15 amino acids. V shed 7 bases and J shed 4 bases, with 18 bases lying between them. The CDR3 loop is CASTRDFSLADTQYF. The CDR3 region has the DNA TGTGCCAGCACCAGGGACTTCTCCCTAGCAGATACGCAGTATTTT. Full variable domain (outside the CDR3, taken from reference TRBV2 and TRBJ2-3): EPEVTQTPSHQVTQMGQEVILRCVPISNHLYFYWYRQILGQKVEFLVSFYNNEISEKSEIFDDQFSVERPDGSNFTLKIRSTKLEDSAMYFCASTRDFSLADTQYFGPGTRLTVL.

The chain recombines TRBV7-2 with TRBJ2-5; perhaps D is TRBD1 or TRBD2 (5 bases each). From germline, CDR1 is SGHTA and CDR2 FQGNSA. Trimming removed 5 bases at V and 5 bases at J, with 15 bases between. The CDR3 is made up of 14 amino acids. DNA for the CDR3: TGTGCCAGCAGCCCAAACCGGGGCACGGAGACCCAGTACTTC. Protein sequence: CASSPNRGTETQYF.